The 9 T cell receptor beta chains below all came from one sample that was sequenced in a study of T cell changes during pregnancy in multiple sclerosis. Profiling relied on immunoSEQ multiplex PCR, and the TCRdb table lists in-frame clones only, not all of them. The profile shows just under 80,000 clones, just over 90% of them singletons. Sequenced here: peripheral blood, sampled in the second trimester of pregnancy. Every receptor here comes from a female donor in good health, enrolled as a control in a pregnancy study.

The chain combines TRBV7-2 with TRBJ1-1; 8 bases line up with TRBD1. The V gene end was trimmed by 4 bases and the J gene end by 0 bases; junction bases not matched to a gene: 10. The CDR3 is 17 amino acids. CDR1 is SGHTA and CDR2 is FQGNSA in the germline V gene. In nucleotides, the CDR3 is TGTGCCAGCAGCTCGGCCCGGACAGGGACCATGAACACTGAAGCTTTCTTT. The encoded protein is CASSSARTGTMNTEAFF. The complete variable domain, with remaining parts taken from reference TRBV7-2 and TRBJ1-1, reads GAGVSQSPSNKVTEKGKDVELRCDPISGHTALYWYRQSLGQGLEFLIYFQGNSAPDKSGLPSDRFSAERTGGSVSTLTIQRTQQEDSAVYLCASSSARTGTMNTEAFFGQGTRLTVV.

V and J are TRBV7-8 and TRBJ2-7; D remains unclear. This CDR3 comprises 12 residues. Trimming stripped 4 bases from V and 5 bases from J, with 9 bases between. Germline V gene sequence: CDR1 SGHVS, CDR2 FQNEAQ. CDR3 amino acids: CASSSLFDEQYF. CDR3 nucleotides: TGTGCCAGCAGCTCCCTTTTTGACGAGCAGTACTTC.

The gene calls are TRBV4-2 and TRBJ2-2; TRBD2 is a possible D gene (5 bases). Looked up from germline, CDR1 is LGHNA and CDR2 is YNFKEQ. CDR3 size: 13 residues. V was shortened by 10 bases and J by 0 bases, with 9 bases between the two germline ends. The CDR3 sequence is CATGDTNTGELFF. CDR3 coding DNA: TGTGCCACCGGGGATACGAACACCGGGGAGCTGTTTTTT.

In the case of this clone: Additional DNA sequences in this sample encode the identical CDR3. The chain joins TRBV7-2 to TRBJ1-1, with 8 bases identical to TRBD1. This CDR3 is 14 amino acids long. Trimming took 6 bases from V and 1 from J; bases not matched to a gene: 4. CDR1 and CDR2 (germline): SGHTA, FQGNSA. The CDR3: CASSPGGWNTEAFF. CDR3 DNA: TGTGCCAGCAGTCCAGGGGGCTGGAACACTGAAGCTTTCTTT. Full variable domain (outside the CDR3, taken from reference TRBV7-2 and TRBJ1-1): GAGVSQSPSNKVTEKGKDVELRCDPISGHTALYWYRQSLGQGLEFLIYFQGNSAPDKSGLPSDRFSAERTGGSVSTLTIQRTQQEDSAVYLCASSPGGWNTEAFFGQGTRLTVV.

Worth noting for this clone: A junction end diverges from the germline sequence, so it may reflect a read error. The rearrangement uses TRBV6-1 and TRBJ2-7; D is unclear. This CDR3 contains 11 residues. CDR1 MNHNS and CDR2 SASEGT come from the germline V gene. CDR3 nucleotide sequence: TGTGCCAGCAGTGTTTCCTCCGAGCAGTACTTC. Translating gives CASSVSSEQYF.

CDR3: CASSPLGGTVALQPQHF. DNA for the CDR3: TGTGCCAGCAGTCCCCTAGGGGGAACAGTTGCGTTGCAGCCCCAGCATTTT. The gene calls are TRBV27 and TRBJ1-5, with D tentatively TRBD1 (6 bases). The V gene's germline CDR1 is MNHEY and CDR2 SMNVEV (reference sequence). The CDR3 spans 17 residues. The V end was cut by 5 bases, the J end by 7 bases, with 24 bases between.

The V call is TRBV19, the J call TRBJ1-1; D not resolved. Between the trimmed V and J ends, which lost 4 bases and 0 bases, there was a span of 6 bases. The germline V gene encodes CDR1 LNHDA and CDR2 SQIVND (reference sequence). CDR3 length: 13 amino acids. The CDR3 reads CASSTTVNTEAFF. The CDR3 DNA reads as TGTGCCAGTAGTACAACAGTGAACACTGAAGCTTTCTTT.

Here the CDR3 DNA reads TGCGCCAGCAGCTTGATGGGGGGGCAGGCAGATACGCAGTATTTT. Encoded protein: CASSLMGGQADTQYF. The chain links TRBV5-1 to TRBJ2-3; TRBD2 is a possible D gene (7 bases). The CDR3 contains 15 residues. Germline CDR1 SGHRS, CDR2 YFSETQ. V was cut by 1 base and J by 4 bases, with 13 bases left in between.

This chain connects TRBV7-3 to TRBJ1-1; 8 nucleotides align to TRBD1. Trimming took 2 bases from V and 1 from J; bases not matched to a gene: 3. The CDR3 is made up of 15 amino acids. Germline V gene data show CDR1 as SGHTA and CDR2 as FQGTGA. CDR3 bases: TGTGCCAGCAGCTTAGCCACAGGGGGGAACACTGAAGCTTTCTTT. Amino acids: CASSLATGGNTEAFF.